These T cell receptor beta chains were read from a single sample in a study of blood T cell repertoires in COVID-19. The assay was immunoSEQ multiplex PCR, and TCRdb's table has in-frame clones only and misses some. The table shows roughly 100,000 clones, with 88% occurring only once. Material: peripheral blood. These receptors all come from a human donor in a cohort sampled during active COVID-19. CDR3s include the opening cysteine and the closing phenylalanine or tryptophan. The D gene is left open where the match is weak. A clone size is listed for some rows: how often the clone was seen (once, few, many), or a class if it is expanded.

TRBJ2-1,TRBV30,few,TRBD2,15,TGTGCCTGGGATCCACTAGCGGGGGGTTACAATGAGCAGTTCTTC,CAWDPLAGGYNEQFF
TRBJ1-1,TRBV6-5,NA,NA,15,TGTGCCAGCAGTTACCTAGTCGGTCCGAACACTGAAGCTTTCTTT,CASSYLVGPNTEAFF
TRBJ2-1,TRBV27,few,TRBD1,12,TGTGCCAGCAGGACAGGGGAAGGTGAGCAGTTCTTC,CASRTGEGEQFF
TRBJ1-1,TRBV2,NA,NA,14,TGTGCCAGCAGTCCCATACCCTACAACACTGAAGCTTTCTTT,CASSPIPYNTEAFF
TRBJ2-1,TRBV27,NA,TRBD2,16,TGTGCCAGCAGTTCCCTGACTAGCGGGAGGGGTAATGAGCAGTTCTTC,CASSSLTSGRGNEQFF
TRBJ2-7,TRBV5-5,NA,TRBD2,17,TGTGCCAGCAGCCTCGGACTAGCGCGAACGATCTCCTACGAGCAGTACTTC,CASSLGLARTISYEQYF
TRBJ2-7,TRBV2,NA,NA,14,TGTGCCAGCAGTGTGTGGGCAGTCCTCTACGAGCAGTACTTC,CASSVWAVLYEQYF
TRBJ1-5,TRBV7-2,NA,TRBD1,16,TGTGCCAGCAGCAAAGATCCGGGACAGGGGATCATGCCCCAGCATTTT,CASSKDPGQGIMPQHF
TRBJ1-5,TRBV21-1,NA,NA,14,TGTGCCAGCAGCAAAGTTGGGGAGTGTCAGCCCCAGCATTTT,CASSKVGECQPQHF
TRBJ2-5,TRBV27,NA,TRBD2,13,TGTGCCAGCAGGGCCAGCGGGGCCAAGACCCAGTACTTC,CASRASGAKTQYF
TRBJ2-5,TRBV7-2,NA,TRBD2,14,TGTGCCAGCAGTCATAGCGGGCGGGGGGAGACCCAGTACTTC,CASSHSGRGETQYF
TRBJ1-1,TRBV5-1,NA,NA,14,TGCGCCAGCAGCTTGGCACAGATAAACACTGAAGCTTTCTTT,CASSLAQINTEAFF
TRBJ2-1,TRBV27,NA,TRBD2,15,TGTGCCAGCAGTTTCCGGGGGGGCTCCTACAATGAGCAGTTCTTC,CASSFRGGSYNEQFF
TRBJ1-1,TRBV27,NA,NA,14,TGTGCCAGCAGTTTAGGGGGGGCGCACACTGAAGCTTTCTTT,CASSLGGAHTEAFF
TRBJ2-7,TRBV28,NA,NA,11,TGTGCCAGCAGTAACATCTACGAGCAGTACTTC,CASSNIYEQYF
TRBJ1-2,TRBV4-1,NA,TRBD1,16,TGCGCCAGCAGCCATGTGGGACAGGGGGTTGGTGGTGGCTACACCTTC,CASSHVGQGVGGGYTF
TRBJ1-2,TRBV18,NA,TRBD1,15,TGTGCCAGCTCCCCGGGACAGACCCAAAACTATGGCTACACCTTC,CASSPGQTQNYGYTF